These 25 T cell receptor beta chains were sequenced from one sample in a study of blood T cell repertoires in COVID-19. The table came from immunoSEQ multiplex PCR; TCRdb's copy has only in-frame clones and leaves some out. Altogether under 250,000 clones are present, approximately 90% being singletons, with the ten largest covering over 0.75%. Sequences were obtained from peripheral blood. These receptors were obtained from a man aged 55 to 70 with COVID-19, enrolled during active disease.

The chain uses TRBV6-2 or TRBV6-3 and TRBJ2-5, with 13 bases identical to TRBD2. CDR1 and CDR2 from the germline V gene are MNHEY and SVGEGT. The J segment lost 4 bases and the V segment lost 5 bases, leaving 10 bases of the junction unmatched. The CDR3 is 17 residues long. This CDR3 is CASSRRTSGSVPETQYF. CDR3 nucleotide sequence: TGTGCCAGCAGTCGGCGGACTAGCGGGAGTGTGCCAGAGACCCAGTACTTC.

V and J are TRBV27 and TRBJ1-1, with D maybe TRBD1 (6 bases). This CDR3 spans 12 amino acids. Trimming removed 6 bases from V and 11 bases from J, with 16 bases in between. The V gene's germline CDR1 is MNHEY and CDR2 SMNVEV (reference sequence). CDR3 protein: CASSQTGLGAFF. CDR3 DNA sequence: TGTGCCAGCAGCCAAACAGGGTTGGGTGCTTTCTTT.

The V gene is TRBV9, the J gene TRBJ1-4; 10 bases are a match to TRBD1. The junction had 3 bases not matched to a gene; V was cut back by 4 bases and J by 0 bases. The length of the CDR3 is 16 residues. Per the germline V gene, CDR1 is SGDLS and CDR2 is YYNGEE. CDR3 loop: CASSFGQGATNEKLFF. The DNA of the CDR3 is TGTGCCAGCAGCTTCGGACAGGGGGCAACTAATGAAAAACTGTTTTTT.

The chain is built from TRBV27 and TRBJ2-3; TRBD2 aligns across 7 bases. Germline V gene sequence: CDR1 MNHEY, CDR2 SMNVEV (reference sequence). The length of the CDR3 is 14 residues. The V and J ends lost 3 bases and 5 bases, in that order; junction bases with no gene match: 5. CDR3 amino acids: CASSLRLAVDTQYF. CDR3 DNA sequence: TGTGCCAGCAGTTTGAGACTAGCTGTAGATACGCAGTATTTT.

This chain uses TRBV7-8 with TRBJ1-4, with D uncertain. The CDR3 is 16 amino acids. V was cut by 5 bases and J by 3 bases, with 16 bases left in between. Looked up from germline, CDR1 is SGHVS and CDR2 is FQNEAQ. CDR3 sequence (DNA): TGTGCCAGCAGCCAAGAAGGGCGGGTTTCTAATGAAAAACTGTTTTTT. Its translation is CASSQEGRVSNEKLFF.

The rearrangement uses TRBV7-2 and TRBJ1-2; a possible D gene is TRBD1 (6 bases). This CDR3 spans 15 amino acids. Trimming took off 5 bases at V and 4 bases at J, with 17 bases between the two ends. The germline V gene has CDR1 SGHTA and CDR2 FQGNSA. The chain's CDR3 is CASSRGGGAGYGYTF. The CDR3 DNA is TGTGCCAGCAGCAGGGGGGGCGGAGCGGGCTATGGCTACACCTTC.

This clone has just a few counts. The chain recombines TRBV2 with TRBJ2-1, with 9 bases aligning to TRBD2. The CDR3 has 13 residues. The germline V gene has CDR1 SNHLY and CDR2 FYNNEI. V was pared by 7 bases and J by 8 bases, with 6 bases of the junction left unmatched. DNA of the CDR3: TGTGCCAGCAATAGCGGGGGCGGAGATGAGCAGTTCTTC. Translating gives CASNSGGGDEQFF. The complete variable domain, with remaining parts taken from reference TRBV2 and TRBJ2-1, reads EPEVTQTPSHQVTQMGQEVILRCVPISNHLYFYWYRQILGQKVEFLVSFYNNEISEKSEIFDDQFSVERPDGSNFTLKIRSTKLEDSAMYFCASNSGGGDEQFFGPGTRLTVL.

V and J are TRBV10-3 and TRBJ1-3, with 7 bases aligning to TRBD1. V lost 10 bases and J lost 2; bases outside the gene matches: 8. Per germline, CDR1 ENHRY and CDR2 SYGVKD. CDR3 size: 14 residues. The CDR3 here is CATRPTGTGNTIYF. The CDR3 coding sequence is TGTGCCACCCGCCCGACAGGGACTGGAAACACCATATATTTT.

This CDR3 reads CASSGQRSTDTQYF. In DNA, the CDR3 is TGTGCCAGCAGTGGACAGAGATCCACAGATACGCAGTATTTT. The chain is built from TRBV2 and TRBJ2-3, with D perhaps matching TRBD1 (5 bases). CDR3 length equals 14 residues. V was trimmed by 4 bases and J by 2 bases, leaving 10 bases between them. Germline V gene sequence: CDR1 SNHLY, CDR2 FYNNEI. Supplemented by reference TRBV2 and TRBJ2-3, the full variable domain reads EPEVTQTPSHQVTQMGQEVILRCVPISNHLYFYWYRQILGQKVEFLVSFYNNEISEKSEIFDDQFSVERPDGSNFTLKIRSTKLEDSAMYFCASSGQRSTDTQYFGPGTRLTVL.

The V gene is TRBV5-1, the J gene TRBJ2-3, with D perhaps matching TRBD1 (5 bases). The V end was cut by 0 bases, the J end by 0 bases, with 11 bases between. The CDR3 extends over 16 amino acids. CDR1 and CDR2 (germline): SGHRS, YFSETQ. In DNA form, the CDR3 reads TGCGCCAGCAGCTTGGCTCAACAGGAGAGCACAGATACGCAGTATTTT. This sequence encodes CASSLAQQESTDTQYF. Filled out from reference TRBV5-1 and TRBJ2-3, the complete variable domain reads KAGVTQTPRYLIKTRGQQVTLSCSPISGHRSVSWYQQTPGQGLQFLFEYFSETQRNKGNFPGRFSGRQFSNSRSEMNVSTLELGDSALYLCASSLAQQESTDTQYFGPGTRLTVL.

The rearrangement joins TRBV11-2 to TRBJ2-1; D unclear. The CDR3 runs 13 residues. Trimming cost V 9 bases and J 4 bases, with 13 bases left between them. Per the germline V gene, CDR1 is SGHAT and CDR2 is FQNNGV. CDR3 in amino acids: CASRSINYNEQFF. Here the CDR3 DNA reads TGTGCCAGTCGGAGCATCAATTACAATGAGCAGTTCTTC.

This chain connects TRBV5-6 to TRBJ2-2; 11 bases map to TRBD1. Trimming cost V 3 bases and J 6 bases; bases outside gene matches: 7. The CDR3 has 16 amino acids. The V gene's germline CDR1 is SGHDT and CDR2 YYEEEE. Here the CDR3 reads CASSSLPGQGAGELFF. The CDR3 bases are TGTGCCAGCAGCTCTCTTCCGGGACAGGGGGCCGGGGAGCTGTTTTTT.

The chain is built from TRBV6-5 and TRBJ2-7; 9 positions match TRBD1. V was pared by 2 bases and J by 5 bases, with 4 bases of the junction left unmatched. Germline values: CDR1 MNHEY, CDR2 SVGAGI. The CDR3 consists of 14 residues. CDR3 amino acids: CASSYNRGPNEQYF. In nucleotides, the CDR3 is TGTGCCAGCAGTTACAACAGGGGGCCCAACGAGCAGTACTTC.

This clone was counted only a few times. The rearrangement links TRBV10-3 to TRBJ2-2; 10 nucleotides line up with TRBD2. The CDR3 runs to 16 residues. V was pared by 3 bases and J by 1 base, with 2 bases of the junction left unmatched. Germline values: CDR1 ENHRY, CDR2 SYGVKD. The CDR3 spells CAISDRTSGNTGELFF. The CDR3 nucleotides are TGTGCCATCAGTGATAGGACTAGCGGGAACACCGGGGAGCTGTTTTTT.

The V gene is TRBV28, the J gene TRBJ1-1, with D unclear. Germline V CDR1 and CDR2: MDHEN, SYDVKM. The ends were cut back, 4 bases at V and 10 bases at J, with 13 bases in the middle. This CDR3 contains 12 residues. The CDR3 protein is CASSSPVTGAFF. The DNA for the CDR3 is TGTGCCAGCAGTTCCCCCGTTACCGGAGCTTTCTTT.

CDR3 coding DNA: TGCAGCGTTGGGCCCGGACTCCACACCGGGGAGCTGTTTTTT. It specifies CSVGPGLHTGELFF. The rearrangement links TRBV29-1 to TRBJ2-2; possible D gene TRBD2, 5 bases. CDR1 is SQVTM, CDR2 ANQGSEA, per germline. The CDR3 is 14 residues long. V was shortened by 4 bases and J by 3 bases, with 12 bases between the two germline ends.

The V call is TRBV4-2, the J call TRBJ2-3; the match to TRBD2 covers 8 bases. Germline V gene lookup returns CDR1 LGHNA and CDR2 YNFKEQ. There are 19 residues in the CDR3. V was pared by 2 bases and J by 0 bases, with 13 bases of the junction left unmatched. The DNA for the CDR3 is TGTGCCAGCAGCCAACTCAAAACCCAGGCTAGCGGGAGCACAGATACGCAGTATTTT. Protein sequence: CASSQLKTQASGSTDTQYF.

This rearrangement joins TRBV5-4 to TRBJ2-5; 11 positions match TRBD2. The CDR3 length is 14 residues. The V and J ends lost 2 bases and 5 bases, in that order; junction bases with no gene match: 2. Germline CDR1 and CDR2: SGHNT and YYREEE (reference sequence). The CDR3 loop is CASSLGLAGETQYF. CDR3 in DNA: TGTGCCAGCAGCTTAGGACTAGCGGGTGAGACCCAGTACTTC.

The genes are TRBV19 and TRBJ2-6, with 9 bases identical to TRBD1. Trimming took 5 bases from V and 1 from J; bases not matched to a gene: 3. CDR3 size: 16 residues. Germline assignment: CDR1 LNHDA and CDR2 SQIVND (reference sequence). The CDR3 DNA is TGTGCCAGTAGTTGGGGACAGGGATCTGGGGCCAACGTCCTGACTTTC. Protein sequence: CASSWGQGSGANVLTF.

This chain uses TRBV18 with TRBJ1-5; the match to TRBD1 covers 9 bases. This CDR3 comprises 15 residues. V shed 6 bases, J shed 8 bases, and the junction held 11 bases outside the gene matches. Per the germline V gene, CDR1 is KGHSH and CDR2 is LQKENI. The CDR3 is CASSPGTGSREPQHF. DNA for the CDR3: TGTGCCAGCTCCCCAGGGACAGGGAGTCGGGAGCCCCAGCATTTT.

V usage is TRBV19 and J usage is TRBJ2-1, with D possibly matching TRBD2 (6 bases). The V gene lost 5 bases and the J gene lost 3 bases, with 17 bases spanning the gap. This CDR3 has 16 residues. The germline CDR1 and CDR2 sequences are LNHDA and SQIVND (reference sequence). The CDR3 spells CASSGAGSRVYNEQFF. As DNA, the CDR3 is TGTGCCAGTAGTGGGGCCGGGAGCAGGGTCTACAATGAGCAGTTCTTC.

The gene calls are TRBV11-2 and TRBJ2-1; D not resolved. V was clipped by 2 bases and J by 6 bases, with 8 bases between them. From germline, CDR1 is SGHAT and CDR2 FQNNGV. The CDR3 is 13 residues long. CDR3 in amino acids: CASSLSLGNEQFF. The CDR3 coding sequence is TGTGCCAGCAGCTTATCCCTAGGCAATGAGCAGTTCTTC. Combining the CDR3 with reference TRBV11-2 and TRBJ2-1 gives the whole variable domain EAGVAQSPRYKIIEKRQSVAFWCNPISGHATLYWYQQILGQGPKLLIQFQNNGVVDDSQLPKDRFSAERLKGVDSTLKIQPAKLEDSAVYLCASSLSLGNEQFFGPGTRLTVL.

The chain employs TRBV28 and TRBJ2-6; 11 bases map to TRBD2. CDR3 length: 18 residues. With 6 bases clipped from V and 0 bases from J, the junction kept 7 bases outside the gene matches. The V gene's germline CDR1 is MDHEN and CDR2 SYDVKM. CDR3 sequence (DNA): TGTGCCAGCAGCGAGACTAGCGGGGTGTCCTCTGGGGCCAACGTCCTGACTTTC. Protein product: CASSETSGVSSGANVLTF.

The gene calls are TRBV29-1 and TRBJ2-7; the match to TRBD1 covers 10 bases. CDR1 and CDR2 from the germline V gene are SQVTM and ANQGSEA. This CDR3 has 14 amino acids. J was trimmed by 1 base and V by 6 bases; bases with no gene match: 6. The CDR3 DNA sequence: TGCAGCGTGATCCGGGACAGGGGTTCCTACGAGCAGTACTTC. This sequence encodes CSVIRDRGSYEQYF.

V usage is TRBV19 and J usage is TRBJ1-2, with a weak D call TRBD1 (6 bases). Germline CDR1 is LNHDA and CDR2 is SQIVND (reference sequence). V lost 7 bases and J lost 4, with 16 bases in between. This CDR3 region has 14 residues. As DNA, the CDR3 is TGTGCCAGTAAAGAGGCAGGACAGACCTATGGCTACACCTTC. It codes for CASKEAGQTYGYTF.